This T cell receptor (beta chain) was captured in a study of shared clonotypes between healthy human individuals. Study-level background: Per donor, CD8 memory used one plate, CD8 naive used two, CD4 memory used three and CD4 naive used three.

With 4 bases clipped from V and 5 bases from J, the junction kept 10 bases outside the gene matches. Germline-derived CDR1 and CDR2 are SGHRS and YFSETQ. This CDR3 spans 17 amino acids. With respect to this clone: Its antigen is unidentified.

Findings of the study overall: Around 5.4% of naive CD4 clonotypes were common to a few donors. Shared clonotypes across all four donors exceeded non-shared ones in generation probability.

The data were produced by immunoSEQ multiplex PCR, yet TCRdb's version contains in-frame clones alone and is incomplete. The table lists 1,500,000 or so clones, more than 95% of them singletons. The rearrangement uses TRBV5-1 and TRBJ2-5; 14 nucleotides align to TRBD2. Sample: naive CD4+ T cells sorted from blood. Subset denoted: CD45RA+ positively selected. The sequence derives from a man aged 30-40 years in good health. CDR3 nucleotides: TGCGCCAGCAGCACGGGACTAGCGGGAGATCTGGGTGAGACCCAGTACTTC. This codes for CASSTGLAGDLGETQYF.